This T cell receptor (beta chain) was recovered during a study of T-cell memory formation after mild COVID-19. As for the study in general: The TCR clusters were mostly specific to one donor.

Study results and caveats: Shrinking CD4+ clones resided mostly in CM and EM, and CD8+ ones in EMRA. That cross-reactive memory joined was suggested by some responding clones appearing in pre-infection memory.

The table lists this clonotype with a few counts. Its matching antigen is unknown. Germline CDR1 is MNHEY and CDR2 is SMNVEV (reference sequence). The CDR3 has 15 residues. Deletions cut 2 bases from V and 8 bases from J, with 15 bases between. The authors produced TCR alpha and TCR beta cDNA libraries with sample barcodes and UMIs by 5'RACE using constant-segment primers. TCRdb reprocessed the 5' RACE reads via MiXCR and lists one record per CDR3 protein. The table records about 140,000 distinct CDR3 sequences, 20% to 25% of them present only once. This chain joins TRBV27 and TRBJ2-2, with D hard to call. The clonotype was recovered from an adult woman who had mild COVID-19 (a few samples of this study predate the infection). Cell type and time point are not known. The sequenced sample consisted of PBMCs or a T cell subset sorted from them (not recorded which). CDR3 DNA: TGTGCCAGCAGTTTACTAGACCCTCGTTGGGGGGAGCTGTTTTTT. This codes for CASSLLDPRWGELFF.